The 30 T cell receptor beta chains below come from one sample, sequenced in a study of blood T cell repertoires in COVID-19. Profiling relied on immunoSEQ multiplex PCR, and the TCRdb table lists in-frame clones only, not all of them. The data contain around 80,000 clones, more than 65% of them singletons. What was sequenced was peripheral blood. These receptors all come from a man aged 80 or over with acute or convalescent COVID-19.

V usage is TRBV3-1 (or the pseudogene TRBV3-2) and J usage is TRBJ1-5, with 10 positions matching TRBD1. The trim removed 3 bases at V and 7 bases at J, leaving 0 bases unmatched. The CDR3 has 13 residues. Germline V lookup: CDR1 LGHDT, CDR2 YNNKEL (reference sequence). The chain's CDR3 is CASSQGQGQPQHF. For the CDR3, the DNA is TGTGCCAGCAGCCAGGGACAGGGGCAGCCCCAGCATTTT.

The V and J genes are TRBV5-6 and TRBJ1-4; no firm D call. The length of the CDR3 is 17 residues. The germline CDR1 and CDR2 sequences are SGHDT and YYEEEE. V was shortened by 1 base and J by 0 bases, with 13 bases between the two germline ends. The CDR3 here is CASSLLFGGATNEKLFF. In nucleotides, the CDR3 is TGTGCCAGCAGCTTGTTATTTGGCGGTGCAACTAATGAAAAACTGTTTTTT.

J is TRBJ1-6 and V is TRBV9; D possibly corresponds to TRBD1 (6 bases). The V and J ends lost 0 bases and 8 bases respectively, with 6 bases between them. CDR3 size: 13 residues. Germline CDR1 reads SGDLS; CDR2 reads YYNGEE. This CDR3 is CASSVAGDSPLHF. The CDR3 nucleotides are TGTGCCAGCAGCGTAGCAGGGGATTCACCCCTCCACTTT. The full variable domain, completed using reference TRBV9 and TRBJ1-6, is DSGVTQTPKHLITATGQRVTLRCSPRSGDLSVYWYQQSLDQGLQFLIQYYNGEERAKGNILERFSAQQFPDLHSELNLSSLELGDSALYFCASSVAGDSPLHFGNGTRLTVT.

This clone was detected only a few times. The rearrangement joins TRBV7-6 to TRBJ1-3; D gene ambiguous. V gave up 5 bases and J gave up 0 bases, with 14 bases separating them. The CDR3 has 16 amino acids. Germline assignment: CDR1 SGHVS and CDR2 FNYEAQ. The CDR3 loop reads CASSPVGSSSGNTIYF. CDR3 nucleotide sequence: TGTGCCAGCAGCCCCGTCGGTTCGAGCTCTGGAAACACCATATATTTT.

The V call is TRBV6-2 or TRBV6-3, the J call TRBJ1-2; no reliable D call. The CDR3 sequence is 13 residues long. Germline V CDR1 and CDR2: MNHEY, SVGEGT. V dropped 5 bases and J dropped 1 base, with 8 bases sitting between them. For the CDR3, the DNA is TGTGCCAGCAGTGGCAGTGGTAACTATGGCTACACCTTC. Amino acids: CASSGSGNYGYTF.

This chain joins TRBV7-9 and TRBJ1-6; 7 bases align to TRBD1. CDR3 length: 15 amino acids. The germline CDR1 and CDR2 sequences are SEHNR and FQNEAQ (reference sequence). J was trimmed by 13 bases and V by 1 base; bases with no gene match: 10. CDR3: CASSLGSGGSSPLHF. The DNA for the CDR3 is TGTGCCAGCAGCTTAGGGTCAGGGGGTTCGTCGCCCCTCCACTTT.

Written as DNA, the CDR3 is TGCGCCAGCAGCGCCGGGACAGGCAATCAGCCCCAGCATTTT. This gives the protein CASSAGTGNQPQHF. This chain uses TRBV5-1 with TRBJ1-5, with 7 bases that match TRBD1. There are 14 residues in the CDR3. Germline V gene lookup returns CDR1 SGHRS and CDR2 YFSETQ. The V gene end was trimmed by 4 bases and the J gene end by 2 bases; junction bases not matched to a gene: 3.

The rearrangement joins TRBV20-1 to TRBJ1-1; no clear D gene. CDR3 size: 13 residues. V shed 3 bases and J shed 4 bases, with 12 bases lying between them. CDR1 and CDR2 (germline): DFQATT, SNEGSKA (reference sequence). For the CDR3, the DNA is TGCAGTGCTAGTTCTGGAGGTACCACTGAAGCTTTCTTT. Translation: CSASSGGTTEAFF.

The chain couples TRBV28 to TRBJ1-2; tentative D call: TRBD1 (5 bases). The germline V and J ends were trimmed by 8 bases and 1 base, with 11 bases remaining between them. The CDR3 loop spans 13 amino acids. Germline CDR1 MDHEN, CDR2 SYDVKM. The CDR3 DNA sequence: TGTGCCAGCGGGGGGGGATTTAACTATGGCTACACCTTC. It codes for CASGGGFNYGYTF.

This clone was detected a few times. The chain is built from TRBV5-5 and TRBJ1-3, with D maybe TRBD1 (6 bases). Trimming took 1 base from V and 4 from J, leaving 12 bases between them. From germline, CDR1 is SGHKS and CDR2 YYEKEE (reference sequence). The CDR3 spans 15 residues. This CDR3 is CASSLMGAQGNTIYF. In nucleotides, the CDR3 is TGTGCCAGCAGCTTGATGGGGGCGCAGGGAAACACCATATATTTT.

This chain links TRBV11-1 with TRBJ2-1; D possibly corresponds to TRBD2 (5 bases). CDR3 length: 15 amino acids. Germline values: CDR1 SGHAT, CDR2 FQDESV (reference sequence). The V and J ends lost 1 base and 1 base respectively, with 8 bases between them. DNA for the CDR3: TGTGCCAGCAGCTTAGGGACTGCGTCCTACAATGAGCAGTTCTTC. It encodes CASSLGTASYNEQFF.

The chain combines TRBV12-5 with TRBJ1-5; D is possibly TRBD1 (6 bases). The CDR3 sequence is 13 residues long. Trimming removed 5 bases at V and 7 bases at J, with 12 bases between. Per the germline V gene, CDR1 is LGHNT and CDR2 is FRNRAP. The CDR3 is CASGQQGNQPQHF. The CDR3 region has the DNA TGTGCTAGTGGTCAACAGGGAAACCAGCCCCAGCATTTT.

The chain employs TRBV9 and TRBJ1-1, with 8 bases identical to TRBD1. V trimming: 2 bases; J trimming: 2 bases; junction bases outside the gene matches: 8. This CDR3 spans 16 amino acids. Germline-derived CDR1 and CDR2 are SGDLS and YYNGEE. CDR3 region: CASSVGQGAGNTEAFF. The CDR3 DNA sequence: TGTGCCAGCAGCGTTGGCCAGGGGGCAGGAAACACTGAAGCTTTCTTT. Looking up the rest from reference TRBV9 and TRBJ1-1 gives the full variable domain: DSGVTQTPKHLITATGQRVTLRCSPRSGDLSVYWYQQSLDQGLQFLIQYYNGEERAKGNILERFSAQQFPDLHSELNLSSLELGDSALYFCASSVGQGAGNTEAFFGQGTRLTVV.

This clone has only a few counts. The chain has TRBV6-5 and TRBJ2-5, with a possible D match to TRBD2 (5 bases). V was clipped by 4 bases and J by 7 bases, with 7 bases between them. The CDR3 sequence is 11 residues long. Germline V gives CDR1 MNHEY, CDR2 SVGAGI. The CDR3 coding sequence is TGTGCCAGCAGTTCCGGGGTGACCCAGTACTTC. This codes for CASSSGVTQYF.

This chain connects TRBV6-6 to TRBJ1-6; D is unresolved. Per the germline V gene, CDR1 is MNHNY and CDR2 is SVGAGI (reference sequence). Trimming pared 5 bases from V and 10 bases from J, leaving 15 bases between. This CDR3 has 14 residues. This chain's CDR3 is CASSQSPAESPLHF. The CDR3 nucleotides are TGTGCCAGCAGTCAAAGCCCGGCGGAGTCACCCCTCCACTTT.

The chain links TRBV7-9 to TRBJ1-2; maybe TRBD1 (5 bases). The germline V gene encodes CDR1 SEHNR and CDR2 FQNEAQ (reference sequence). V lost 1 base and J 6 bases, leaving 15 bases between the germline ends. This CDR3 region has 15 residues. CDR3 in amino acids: CASSLGLTEGDGYTF. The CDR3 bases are TGTGCCAGCAGCTTAGGCTTGACAGAAGGAGATGGCTACACCTTC.

Here the CDR3 reads CASSLSGREPYGYTF. CDR3 nucleotides: TGTGCCAGCAGCTTAAGCGGCAGAGAACCCTATGGCTACACCTTC. The genes are TRBV7-2 and TRBJ1-2; no clear D gene. Per germline, CDR1 SGHTA and CDR2 FQGNSA. Trimming left V 2 bases short and J 4 bases short, with 14 bases between. The CDR3 extends over 15 amino acids.

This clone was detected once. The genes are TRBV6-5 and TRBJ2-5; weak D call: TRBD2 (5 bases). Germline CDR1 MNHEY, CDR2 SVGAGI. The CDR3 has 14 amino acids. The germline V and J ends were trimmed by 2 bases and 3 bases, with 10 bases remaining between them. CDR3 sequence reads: CASSYPVGEETQYF. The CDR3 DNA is TGTGCCAGCAGTTACCCCGTCGGGGAAGAGACCCAGTACTTC.

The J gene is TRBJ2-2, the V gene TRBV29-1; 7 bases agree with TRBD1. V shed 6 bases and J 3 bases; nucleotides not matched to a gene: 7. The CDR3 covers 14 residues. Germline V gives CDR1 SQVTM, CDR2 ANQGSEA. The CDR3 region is CSVRGPGDTGELFF. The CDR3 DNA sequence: TGCAGCGTGAGGGGGCCAGGGGACACCGGGGAGCTGTTTTTT.

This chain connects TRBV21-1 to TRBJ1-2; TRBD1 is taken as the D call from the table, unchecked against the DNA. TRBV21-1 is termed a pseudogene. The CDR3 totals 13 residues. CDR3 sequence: CASSTTQGRGYTF. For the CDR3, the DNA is TGTGCCAGCAGCACCACGCAGGGGCGAGGCTACACCTTC.

CDR3 sequence (DNA): TGTGCCAGCAACACACCAAAACGCCCCTACGAGCAGTACTTC. Translated: CASNTPKRPYEQYF. The chain couples TRBV2 to TRBJ2-7; no definite D call. The CDR3 runs 14 residues. The germline V gene has CDR1 SNHLY and CDR2 FYNNEI. The germline V and J ends were trimmed by 7 bases and 2 bases, with 15 bases remaining between them.

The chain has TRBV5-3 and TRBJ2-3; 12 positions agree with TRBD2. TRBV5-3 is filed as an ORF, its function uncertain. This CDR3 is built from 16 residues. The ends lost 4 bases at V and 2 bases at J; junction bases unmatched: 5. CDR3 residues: CARSLRLAGVTDTQYF. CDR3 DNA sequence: TGTGCCAGAAGCCTGAGACTAGCGGGGGTCACAGATACGCAGTATTTT.

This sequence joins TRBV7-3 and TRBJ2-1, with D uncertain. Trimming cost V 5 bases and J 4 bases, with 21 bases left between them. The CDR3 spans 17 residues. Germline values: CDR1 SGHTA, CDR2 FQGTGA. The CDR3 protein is CASSPGAALGSYNEQFF. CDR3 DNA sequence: TGTGCCAGCAGCCCCGGTGCGGCGTTAGGCAGTTACAATGAGCAGTTCTTC.

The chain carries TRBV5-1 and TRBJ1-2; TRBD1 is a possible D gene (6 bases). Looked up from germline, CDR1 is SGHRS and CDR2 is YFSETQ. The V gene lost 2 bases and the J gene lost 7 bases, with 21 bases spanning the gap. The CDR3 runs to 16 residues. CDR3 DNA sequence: TGCGCCAGCAGCTTCGAAGGCATACAGGGACGGGGTGGCTACACCTTC. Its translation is CASSFEGIQGRGGYTF.

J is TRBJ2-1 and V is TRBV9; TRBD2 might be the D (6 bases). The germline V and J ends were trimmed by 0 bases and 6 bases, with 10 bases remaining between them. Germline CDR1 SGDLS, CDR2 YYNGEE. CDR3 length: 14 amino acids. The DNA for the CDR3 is TGTGCCAGCAGCGTAGTCGAACTAGCCAATGAGCAGTTCTTC. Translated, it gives CASSVVELANEQFF.

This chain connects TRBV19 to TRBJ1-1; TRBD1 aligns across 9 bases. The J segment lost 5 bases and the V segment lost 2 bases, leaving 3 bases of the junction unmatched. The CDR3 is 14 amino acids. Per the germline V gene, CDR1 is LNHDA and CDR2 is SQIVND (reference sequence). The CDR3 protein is CASSIRQGETEAFF. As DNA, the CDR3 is TGTGCCAGTAGTATAAGACAGGGGGAGACTGAAGCTTTCTTT.

CDR3 loop: CASSVGGTRIPYEQYF. DNA of the CDR3: TGTGCCAGCAGCGTAGGAGGGACAAGGATCCCCTACGAGCAGTACTTC. The chain joins TRBV9 to TRBJ2-7; TRBD1 might be the D (6 bases). V gave up 0 bases and J gave up 2 bases, with 15 bases separating them. Germline V gives CDR1 SGDLS, CDR2 YYNGEE. The CDR3 has 16 residues.

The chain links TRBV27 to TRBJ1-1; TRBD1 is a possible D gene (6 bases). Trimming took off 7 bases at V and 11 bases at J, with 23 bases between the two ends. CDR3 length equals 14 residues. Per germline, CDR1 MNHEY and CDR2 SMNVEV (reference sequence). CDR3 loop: CASTPPIPGTPAFF. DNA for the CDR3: TGTGCCAGCACCCCGCCAATACCCGGGACACCGGCTTTCTTT.

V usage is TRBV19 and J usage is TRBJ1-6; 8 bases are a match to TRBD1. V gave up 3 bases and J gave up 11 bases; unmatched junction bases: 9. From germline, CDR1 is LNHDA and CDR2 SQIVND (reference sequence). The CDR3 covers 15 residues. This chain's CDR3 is CASSIGDRGSTPLHF. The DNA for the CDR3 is TGTGCCAGTAGTATTGGCGACAGGGGTTCAACACCCCTCCACTTT.

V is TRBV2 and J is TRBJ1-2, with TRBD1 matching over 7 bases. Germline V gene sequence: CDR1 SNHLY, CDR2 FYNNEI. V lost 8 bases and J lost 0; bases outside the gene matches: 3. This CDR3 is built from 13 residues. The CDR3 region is CASGGTANYGYTF. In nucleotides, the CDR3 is TGTGCCAGCGGAGGGACAGCTAACTATGGCTACACCTTC. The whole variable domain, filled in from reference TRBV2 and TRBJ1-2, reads EPEVTQTPSHQVTQMGQEVILRCVPISNHLYFYWYRQILGQKVEFLVSFYNNEISEKSEIFDDQFSVERPDGSNFTLKIRSTKLEDSAMYFCASGGTANYGYTFGSGTRLTVV.